The clone carrying this T cell receptor (beta chain) was recorded at least ten times. The antigen is unknown. The CDR3 extends over 13 amino acids. V lost 7 bases and J lost 6; bases outside the gene matches: 5. CDR1 and CDR2 from the germline V gene are MNHEY and SVGEGT. The data are from a study of CD8 T cells in ankylosing spondylitis. One entry per CDR3 protein, called by TCRdb with MiXCR from the 5' RACE reads. Of about 140,000 distinct CDR3 sequences listed, roughly 8.3% were seen once; the top ten hold more than 7%. Study-wide points: Earlier reports found some motif variants in synovial fluid and blood in reactive arthritis. Blood from ankylosing spondylitis patients appeared to carry a characteristic eight-variant TCR beta motif.

The receptor comes from a male donor with ankylosing spondylitis. The specimen was synovial fluid, either unsorted or a sorted T cell fraction (not recorded which). The chain is built from TRBV6-2 or TRBV6-3 and TRBJ2-1, with 8 bases fitting TRBD2. CDR3: CASKISGSNEQFF. The CDR3 DNA reads as TGTGCCAGCAAAATCAGCGGGAGCAATGAGCAGTTCTTC.